A single sample is the source of the 29 T cell receptor beta chains below, sequenced in a study of T cells after yellow fever vaccination. MiXCR, run by TCRdb on the 5' RACE reads, gives a single entry per CDR3 protein. The sample lists nearly 550,000 distinct CDR3 sequences, roughly 19% seen once, with 14% in the top ten. The input for sequencing was PBMCs, taken 15 days after the yellow fever booster vaccination. Receptors originate from a man aged 25 to 40 who received the YFV17D yellow fever vaccine.

This clonotype came up many times. This sequence joins TRBV6-2 or TRBV6-3 and TRBJ2-1; D perhaps matches TRBD1 (5 bases). Trimming pared 7 bases from V and 1 base from J, leaving 8 bases between. There are 13 residues in the CDR3. Germline V gene sequence: CDR1 MNHEY, CDR2 SVGEGT. The CDR3 region has the DNA TGTGCCAGCAAGCCAGGGTCCTACAATGAGCAGTTCTTC. Translating it yields CASKPGSYNEQFF.

The chain carries TRBV6-1 and TRBJ2-1; either TRBD1 or TRBD2 may supply D (7 bases each). V lost 7 bases and J 1 base, leaving 23 bases between the germline ends. The CDR3 extends over 18 amino acids. In germline, CDR1 is MNHNS, CDR2 SASEGT. The DNA for the CDR3 is TGTGCCAGCACCCAGGGGGAGGGCCGTTTATTATCCTACAATGAGCAGTTCTTC. This gives the protein CASTQGEGRLLSYNEQFF.

Only a few counts were recorded for this clonotype. V and J are TRBV18 and TRBJ2-1; D gene unclear. Germline CDR1 KGHSH, CDR2 LQKENI. V was clipped by 0 bases and J by 13 bases, with 19 bases between them. The CDR3 loop spans 15 amino acids. As DNA, the CDR3 is TGTGCCAGCTCACCACCGGACGTGGCTTTTCTACCTCAGTTCTTC. It codes for CASSPPDVAFLPQFF.

The V call is TRBV18, the J call TRBJ2-7, with D maybe TRBD2 (6 bases). The V gene lost 3 bases and the J gene lost 2 bases, with 11 bases spanning the gap. Germline V CDR1 and CDR2: KGHSH, LQKENI. The CDR3 contains 14 residues. The CDR3 nucleotides read TGTGCCAGCTCACCTGGGACTGCCCCCTACGAGCAGTACTTC. Translating it yields CASSPGTAPYEQYF. Variable domain in full (rest from reference TRBV18 and TRBJ2-7): NAGVMQNPRHLVRRRGQEARLRCSPMKGHSHVYWYRQLPEEGLKFMVYLQKENIIDESGMPKERFSAEFPKEGPSILRIQQVVRGDSAAYFCASSPGTAPYEQYFGPGTRLTVT.

V gene TRBV9 combines with J gene TRBJ1-3; no clear D gene. This CDR3 contains 16 residues. CDR1 is SGDLS and CDR2 is YYNGEE in the germline V gene. V was trimmed by 4 bases and J by 0 bases, leaving 14 bases between them. CDR3 in DNA: TGTGCCAGCAGCCCGAGGACCGACGACTCTGGAAACACCATATATTTT. Translating it yields CASSPRTDDSGNTIYF.

This clonotype was counted only a few times. This sequence joins TRBV29-1 and TRBJ2-1, with 8 bases identical to TRBD2. Per germline, CDR1 SQVTM and CDR2 ANQGSEA. The V gene end was trimmed by 8 bases and the J gene end by 4 bases; junction bases not matched to a gene: 13. This CDR3 contains 15 residues. CDR3 in DNA: TGCAGCCTAGCGGGCTACGGACCAAAATACAATGAGCAGTTCTTC. It yields the protein CSLAGYGPKYNEQFF.

The chain is built from TRBV7-2 and TRBJ2-1; 10 bases map to TRBD2. The CDR3 covers 16 residues. Germline lookup yields CDR1 SGHTA and CDR2 FQGNSA. V was clipped by 5 bases and J by 8 bases; unmatched bases: 12. CDR3 bases: TGTGCCAGCAGCCTCCGCGGCCAAGCGGGAGGGCATGAGCAGTTCTTC. Residues: CASSLRGQAGGHEQFF.

The J gene is TRBJ2-2, the V gene TRBV11-2; no reliable D call. V was clipped by 6 bases and J by 6 bases, with 8 bases between them. Germline loops: CDR1 SGHAT, CDR2 FQNNGV. CDR3 length: 12 residues. The CDR3 reads CASRSDPGELFF. The CDR3 nucleotides are TGTGCCAGCAGATCTGACCCCGGGGAGCTGTTTTTT.

The rearrangement uses TRBV3-1 and TRBJ2-6; D possibly corresponds to TRBD1 (5 bases). The V gene's germline CDR1 is LGHDT and CDR2 YNNKEL (reference sequence). The length of the CDR3 is 17 residues. Trimming shortened V by 1 base and J by 0 bases, and 10 bases separated the two germline ends. CDR3 nucleotide sequence: TGTGCCAGCAGCCAAGGAACAGGAAACTCTGGGGCCAACGTCCTGACTTTC. The encoded protein is CASSQGTGNSGANVLTF.

The rearrangement links TRBV29-1 to TRBJ2-5; 7 nucleotides agree with TRBD2. V gave up 5 bases and J gave up 1 base; unmatched junction bases: 7. The CDR3 has 14 residues. Germline CDR1 and CDR2: SQVTM and ANQGSEA. The CDR3 bases are TGCAGCGTTTTCCCACTAGCGTTCCAAGAGACCCAGTACTTC. It specifies CSVFPLAFQETQYF.

The J gene is TRBJ2-7, the V gene TRBV29-1; D uncertain. The germline gives CDR1 SQVTM, CDR2 ANQGSEA. This CDR3 region has 12 residues. The V end lost 6 bases, the J end lost 3 bases, and 12 bases lay between the germline ends. CDR3 residues: CSVVSSHYEQYF. As DNA, the CDR3 is TGCAGCGTAGTGAGTTCCCACTACGAGCAGTACTTC.

This clonotype has more than one count but fewer than ten. The chain employs TRBV10-3 and TRBJ1-6; 7 nucleotides align to TRBD1. V was pared by 10 bases and J by 10 bases, with 10 bases of the junction left unmatched. This CDR3 spans 13 amino acids. From germline, CDR1 is ENHRY and CDR2 SYGVKD. The CDR3 reads CASRDTGDSPLHF. In DNA form, the CDR3 reads TGTGCCAGCAGAGATACAGGGGACTCACCCCTCCACTTT.

This clonotype has only a few counts. The genes are TRBV27 and TRBJ2-3; 12 nucleotides match TRBD2. In germline, CDR1 is MNHEY, CDR2 SMNVEV (reference sequence). The junction had 8 bases not matched to a gene; V was cut back by 6 bases and J by 1 base. The CDR3 sequence is 17 residues long. CDR3 in amino acids: CASSPSGRGLGTDTQYF. CDR3 bases: TGTGCCAGCAGCCCTAGCGGGAGGGGCCTGGGCACAGATACGCAGTATTTT.

This clonotype was recorded a few times. The chain has TRBV12-3 or TRBV12-4 and TRBJ1-1; 10 bases agree with TRBD1. The V gene end was trimmed by 5 bases and the J gene end by 3 bases; junction bases not matched to a gene: 6. This CDR3 has 15 residues. CDR3 sequence (DNA): TGTGCCAGCAGTCCACCGGGACAGGGGTACACTGAAGCTTTCTTT. Encoded protein: CASSPPGQGYTEAFF.

The chain couples TRBV10-3 to TRBJ2-1; D might be TRBD2 (6 bases). Trimming stripped 7 bases from V and 4 bases from J, with 14 bases between. Germline loops: CDR1 ENHRY, CDR2 SYGVKD. The CDR3 is made up of 14 amino acids. In DNA form, the CDR3 reads TGTGCCATCACCGAGGGGCGGGAATACAATGAGCAGTTCTTC. This translates into CAITEGREYNEQFF.

The chain uses TRBV7-9 and TRBJ1-4, with D perhaps matching TRBD1 (6 bases). Germline CDR1 and CDR2: SEHNR and FQNEAQ (reference sequence). There are 15 residues in the CDR3. Trimming took off 4 bases at V and 7 bases at J, with 16 bases between the two ends. CDR3: CASSSSRTGAEKLFF. CDR3 sequence (DNA): TGTGCCAGCAGCTCCTCCCGGACGGGGGCTGAAAAACTGTTTTTT.

The chain has TRBV30 and TRBJ2-1; D gene uncertain. Germline V gene lookup returns CDR1 GTSNPN and CDR2 SVGIG (reference sequence). V was pared by 0 bases and J by 6 bases, with 6 bases between. This CDR3 comprises 12 residues. The CDR3 protein is CAWSVASNEQFF. The DNA of the CDR3 is TGTGCCTGGAGTGTAGCCAGCAATGAGCAGTTCTTC.

This clonotype was counted between two and nine times. The chain employs TRBV29-1 and TRBJ2-1; D not resolved. CDR1 SQVTM and CDR2 ANQGSEA come from the germline V gene. V gave up 5 bases and J gave up 8 bases, with 10 bases separating them. The CDR3 spans 11 residues. CDR3 DNA: TGCAGCGTTCAAGGGTGGGATGAGCAGTTCTTC. Translated: CSVQGWDEQFF.

This chain links TRBV12-3 or TRBV12-4 with TRBJ2-7, with 7 bases fitting TRBD1. The CDR3 sequence is 15 residues long. Germline trimming cut 6 bases from V and 0 bases from J; bases unmatched to any gene: 8. The DNA for the CDR3 is TGTGCCAGCAGAGCCGGGACAGACGGCTCCTACGAGCAGTACTTC. It specifies CASRAGTDGSYEQYF.

A few counts support this clonotype. The J gene is TRBJ2-7, the V gene TRBV29-1; 10 nucleotides align to TRBD2. The CDR3 extends over 14 amino acids. V lost 7 bases to trimming and J lost 4 bases; unmatched junction nucleotides: 10. Germline V gene lookup returns CDR1 SQVTM and CDR2 ANQGSEA. In DNA, the CDR3 is TGCAGCGGCCGTACTAGCGGGAACTTTTACGAGCAGTACTTC. It encodes CSGRTSGNFYEQYF.

The rearrangement links TRBV5-1 to TRBJ2-3, with TRBD1 matching 11 bases. CDR1 and CDR2 (germline): SGHRS, YFSETQ. The junction had 7 bases not matched to a gene; V was cut back by 5 bases and J by 2 bases. This CDR3 contains 16 residues. In nucleotides, the CDR3 is TGCGCCAGCAGTCCCGGGACAGGGGGAATCACAGATACGCAGTATTTT. Protein: CASSPGTGGITDTQYF.

This sequence joins TRBV12-3 or TRBV12-4 and TRBJ2-5; D may be TRBD1 (6 bases). Trimming pared 7 bases from V and 2 bases from J, leaving 17 bases between. The length of the CDR3 is 15 residues. CDR3: CASTLRPGAQETQYF. CDR3 nucleotide sequence: TGTGCCAGCACTCTACGTCCAGGGGCTCAAGAGACCCAGTACTTC.

The chain has TRBV29-1 and TRBJ2-6; D ambiguous. The germline gives CDR1 SQVTM, CDR2 ANQGSEA. The CDR3 runs 19 residues. The CDR3 spells CREQPPITNIWAGANVLTF. CDR3 in DNA: TGCAGGGAACAACCCCCCATCACGAATATCTGGGCTGGGGCCAACGTCCTGACTTTC.

CDR3 protein: CSATQGVHEQFF. DNA of the CDR3: TGCAGTGCTACCCAGGGGGTTCATGAGCAGTTCTTC. V is TRBV20-1 and J is TRBJ2-1; 7 bases match TRBD1. Trimming at V came to 4 bases and at J to 8 bases, leaving 5 bases not matched to a gene. CDR1 DFQATT and CDR2 SNEGSKA come from the germline V gene (reference sequence). This CDR3 is built from 12 residues.

This clonotype has only a few counts. The J gene is TRBJ2-3, the V gene TRBV20-1; TRBD2 agrees at 10 bases. Unmatched junction bases numbered 12, after V lost 1 base and J lost 5 bases. Germline CDR1 reads DFQATT; CDR2 reads SNEGSKA (reference sequence). The CDR3 is 17 amino acids. The chain's CDR3 is CSARAPLLAGVVDTQYF. In DNA, the CDR3 is TGCAGTGCTAGAGCACCTCTCCTAGCGGGAGTTGTAGATACGCAGTATTTT.

V gene TRBV5-1 combines with J gene TRBJ2-1, with 12 bases fitting TRBD2. In germline, CDR1 is SGHRS, CDR2 YFSETQ. The CDR3 covers 17 residues. Trimming cost V 3 bases and J 4 bases; bases outside gene matches: 8. CDR3 residues: CASSSQTSGRAYNEQFF. CDR3 DNA: TGCGCCAGCAGCTCCCAGACTAGCGGGAGAGCTTACAATGAGCAGTTCTTC.

In this sample, this clonotype turned up a few times. The CDR3 reads CASRPLRDRGTEAFF. The CDR3 DNA is TGTGCCAGCAGGCCTTTAAGGGACAGGGGCACTGAAGCTTTCTTT. This chain joins TRBV28 and TRBJ1-1; TRBD1 matches 10 bases. J lost 4 bases, V lost 6 bases, and 8 bases had no gene match. The CDR3 sequence is 15 residues long. The germline gives CDR1 MDHEN, CDR2 SYDVKM.

V usage is TRBV29-1 and J usage is TRBJ1-1; TRBD1 might be the D (5 bases). Trimming removed 4 bases at V and 1 base at J, with 16 bases between. The CDR3 is 15 amino acids. CDR1 and CDR2 from the germline V gene are SQVTM and ANQGSEA. This CDR3 is CSVVGAGGWNTEAFF. CDR3 DNA sequence: TGCAGCGTTGTCGGAGCCGGGGGTTGGAACACTGAAGCTTTCTTT.

This clonotype has a handful of counts. V is TRBV29-1 and J is TRBJ1-1; no reliable D call. The length of the CDR3 is 13 residues. Trimming left V 7 bases short and J 1 base short, with 13 bases between. In germline, CDR1 is SQVTM, CDR2 ANQGSEA. The CDR3: CSATPGWNTEAFF. The CDR3 nucleotides are TGCAGCGCTACCCCTGGGTGGAACACTGAAGCTTTCTTT.